These 7 T cell receptor beta chains were all obtained from the same sample, sequenced in a study of T-cell memory formation after mild COVID-19. Each CDR3 protein is one row after TCRdb ran MiXCR on the 5' RACE reads. The sample shows 550,000 to 650,000 distinct CDR3 sequences, roughly 17% of them seen only once. Input material: PBMCs or a T cell subset sorted from them (not recorded which). These receptor sequences come from an adult woman who had mild COVID-19 (a few samples of this study predate the infection). Cell type and time point are not known.

The chain links TRBV7-9 to TRBJ2-2; no clear D. Per the germline V gene, CDR1 is SEHNR and CDR2 is FQNEAQ (reference sequence). The CDR3 has 15 amino acids. V was clipped by 5 bases and J by 5 bases, with 15 bases between them. The CDR3 protein is CASSTVGRETGELFF. The CDR3, as DNA: TGTGCCAGCAGCACGGTCGGCCGTGAGACCGGGGAGCTGTTTTTT.

This clonotype was detected many times. V usage is TRBV10-3 and J usage is TRBJ2-7; D is unclear. This CDR3 region has 14 residues. V gave up 2 bases and J gave up 0 bases, with 8 bases separating them. Germline CDR1 reads ENHRY; CDR2 reads SYGVKD. This chain's CDR3 is CAISEGRSSYEQYF. The CDR3 nucleotides are TGTGCCATCAGTGAGGGCAGGTCCTCCTACGAGCAGTACTTC.

This clonotype was seen a few times. The chain has TRBV12-3 or TRBV12-4 and TRBJ2-5; no clear D. V was pared by 5 bases and J by 5 bases, with 15 bases between. CDR3 size: 14 residues. The CDR3 spells CASSELRARETQYF. CDR3 DNA sequence: TGTGCCAGCAGTGAGCTTCGGGCGAGGGAGACCCAGTACTTC.

This clonotype was recorded many times. This sequence joins TRBV5-1 and TRBJ2-1; 10 nucleotides align to TRBD2. The CDR3 contains 14 residues. Looked up from germline, CDR1 is SGHRS and CDR2 is YFSETQ. The trim removed 5 bases at V and 8 bases at J, leaving 7 bases unmatched. The DNA of the CDR3 is TGCGCCAGCAGGGGCGGGCTAGCGGGAGATGAGCAGTTCTTC. It codes for CASRGGLAGDEQFF.

This clonotype was counted a few times. The gene calls are TRBV6-1 and TRBJ2-1; TRBD2 matches 8 bases. The germline CDR1 and CDR2 sequences are MNHNS and SASEGT. The CDR3 contains 15 residues. V dropped 1 base and J dropped 9; count of bases not matched to a gene: 8. Written as DNA, the CDR3 is TGTGCCAGCAGTGAAGTAGTAGCGGGGAGCATTGAGCAGTTCTTC. Amino acid sequence: CASSEVVAGSIEQFF.

The chain combines TRBV7-9 with TRBJ2-2; no reliable D call. Germline V CDR1 and CDR2: SEHNR, FQNEAQ (reference sequence). V was shortened by 5 bases and J by 0 bases, with 7 bases between the two germline ends. This CDR3 region has 14 residues. CDR3 coding DNA: TGTGCCAGCAGCGCCCCCGCGAACACCGGGGAGCTGTTTTTT. It codes for CASSAPANTGELFF.

This clonotype was picked up many times. The V call is TRBV20-1, the J call TRBJ2-1; TRBD2 matches 12 bases. Germline values: CDR1 DFQATT, CDR2 SNEGSKA (reference sequence). V dropped 1 base and J dropped 9; count of bases not matched to a gene: 19. The CDR3 extends over 19 amino acids. The CDR3 region is CSARGTSGTSPSTLFEQFF. The CDR3 DNA is TGCAGTGCTAGAGGGACTAGCGGGACCTCCCCCTCTACCTTGTTTGAGCAGTTCTTC.